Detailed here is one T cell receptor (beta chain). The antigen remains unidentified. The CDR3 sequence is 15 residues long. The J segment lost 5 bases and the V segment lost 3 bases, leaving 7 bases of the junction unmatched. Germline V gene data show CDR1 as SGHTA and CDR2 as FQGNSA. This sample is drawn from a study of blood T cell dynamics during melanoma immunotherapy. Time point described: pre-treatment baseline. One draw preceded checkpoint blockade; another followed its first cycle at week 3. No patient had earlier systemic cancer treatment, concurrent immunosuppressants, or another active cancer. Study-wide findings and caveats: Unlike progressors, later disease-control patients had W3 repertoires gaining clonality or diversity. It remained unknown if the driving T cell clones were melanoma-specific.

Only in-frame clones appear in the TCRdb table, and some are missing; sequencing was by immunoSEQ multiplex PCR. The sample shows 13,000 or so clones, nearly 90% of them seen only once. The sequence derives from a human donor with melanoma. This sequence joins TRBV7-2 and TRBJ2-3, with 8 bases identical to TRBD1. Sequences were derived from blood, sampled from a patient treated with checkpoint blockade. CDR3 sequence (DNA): TGTGCCAGCAGCTTTAGACAGGGGCCGGGAGATACGCAGTATTTT. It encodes CASSFRQGPGDTQYF.